These 21 T cell receptor beta chains share one sample of origin, sequenced in a study of blood T cell repertoires in COVID-19. TCRdb's copy holds only in-frame clones and misses some; the assay was immunoSEQ multiplex PCR. Of 200,000 to 250,000 clones listed, 60% to 85% are singletons. Sequenced input: peripheral blood. The source is a woman in her seventies with acute or convalescent COVID-19.

The chain links TRBV5-1 to TRBJ2-7, with 7 nucleotides matching TRBD1. In germline, CDR1 is SGHRS, CDR2 YFSETQ. Trimming took 0 bases from V and 4 from J; bases not matched to a gene: 1. This CDR3 region has 13 residues. The CDR3 coding sequence is TGCGCCAGCAGCTTGGAGGGGGCATACGAGCAGTACTTC. Translated: CASSLEGAYEQYF.

This chain links TRBV29-1 with TRBJ1-1, with 7 bases matching TRBD1. This CDR3 has 12 residues. Losses at the gene ends were 6 bases for V and 1 base for J; bases not matched to a gene: 2. Germline-derived CDR1 and CDR2 are SQVTM and ANQGSEA. For the CDR3, the DNA is TGCAGCGTCTACAGGGGGAACACTGAAGCTTTCTTT. Translated, it gives CSVYRGNTEAFF.

The chain has TRBV12-3 or TRBV12-4 and TRBJ2-2; D uncertain. The CDR3 spans 13 residues. The V gene lost 2 bases and the J gene lost 6 bases, with 7 bases spanning the gap. The CDR3 DNA follows: TGTGCCAGCAGTTTATTTCGAGCCGGGGAGCTGTTTTTT. Translated: CASSLFRAGELFF.

CDR3 sequence reads: CASSTGQGNYGYTF. DNA of the CDR3: TGTGCCAGCAGTACTGGACAGGGGAACTATGGCTACACCTTC. J is TRBJ1-2 and V is TRBV28; 9 bases map to TRBD1. Germline V CDR1 and CDR2: MDHEN, SYDVKM. The CDR3 covers 14 residues. J gave up 2 bases and V 5 bases, and 3 bases lay outside the gene matches.

This chain connects TRBV7-3 to TRBJ2-1, with 9 positions matching TRBD2. Germline V lookup: CDR1 SGHTA, CDR2 FQGTGA. The CDR3 extends over 14 amino acids. Trimming took 5 bases from V and 6 from J; bases not matched to a gene: 5. CDR3 loop: CASSPGTSSNEQFF. The CDR3 DNA is TGTGCCAGCAGCCCTGGGACTAGCAGCAATGAGCAGTTCTTC.

The chain employs TRBV2 and TRBJ2-1; TRBD2 aligns across 11 bases. Trimming at V came to 5 bases and at J to 7 bases, leaving 4 bases not matched to a gene. The CDR3 is made up of 14 amino acids. Germline-derived CDR1 and CDR2 are SNHLY and FYNNEI. CDR3 nucleotide sequence: TGTGCCAGCAGTTTACTAGCGGGAGCGAATGAGCAGTTCTTC. Translating gives CASSLLAGANEQFF.

This clone was seen a handful of times. The chain employs TRBV10-3 and TRBJ2-7, with TRBD1 matching over 11 bases. Germline CDR1 is ENHRY and CDR2 is SYGVKD. With V trimmed by 6 bases and J by 2 bases, 3 bases remained unmatched. The CDR3 length is 14 residues. In nucleotides, the CDR3 is TGTGCCATCAGAATGGGACAGGGGGCCTACGAGCAGTACTTC. It encodes CAIRMGQGAYEQYF.

This sequence joins TRBV5-6 and TRBJ2-5; perhaps TRBD2 as D (5 bases). Germline V CDR1 and CDR2: SGHDT, YYEEEE. The CDR3 consists of 16 residues. Trimming took off 0 bases at V and 3 bases at J, with 15 bases between the two ends. The CDR3 reads CASSLGSWAGEETQYF. CDR3 nucleotide sequence: TGTGCCAGCAGCTTGGGATCCTGGGCGGGTGAAGAGACCCAGTACTTC. Full variable domain (outside the CDR3, taken from reference TRBV5-6 and TRBJ2-5): DAGVTQSPTHLIKTRGQQVTLRCSPKSGHDTVSWYQQALGQGPQFIFQYYEEEERQRGNFPDRFSGHQFPNYSSELNVNALLLGDSALYLCASSLGSWAGEETQYFGPGTRLLVL.

The chain employs TRBV27 and TRBJ2-7; maybe TRBD2 (5 bases). This CDR3 region has 17 residues. Looked up from germline, CDR1 is MNHEY and CDR2 is SMNVEV (reference sequence). The V gene lost 6 bases and the J gene lost 2 bases, with 23 bases spanning the gap. The CDR3, as DNA: TGTGCCAGCAGCCTAAGATCTACTAGTCTGTTTCCCTACGAGCAGTACTTC. The encoded protein is CASSLRSTSLFPYEQYF.

This sequence joins TRBV28 and TRBJ1-1, with 9 positions matching TRBD1. Germline trimming cut 5 bases from V and 5 bases from J; bases unmatched to any gene: 12. The CDR3 spans 16 residues. CDR1 MDHEN and CDR2 SYDVKM come from the germline V gene. In DNA, the CDR3 is TGTGCCAGCAGTACTCCAGGACAGGGGATGAGGACTGAAGCTTTCTTT. Translating gives CASSTPGQGMRTEAFF.

J is TRBJ2-1 and V is TRBV2; 13 bases are a match to TRBD2. V shed 7 bases, J shed 9 bases, and the junction held 6 bases outside the gene matches. This CDR3 is built from 14 residues. The germline CDR1 and CDR2 sequences are SNHLY and FYNNEI. The CDR3 sequence is CASTGLAGVGEQFF. DNA of the CDR3: TGTGCCAGCACAGGACTAGCGGGAGTAGGTGAGCAGTTCTTC.

This clone was observed once. DNA of the CDR3: TGCGCCAGCAGCCCGACGGGGACAGGGAACACCGGGGAGCTGTTTTTT. Translating gives CASSPTGTGNTGELFF. V gene TRBV5-1 combines with J gene TRBJ2-2; TRBD1 aligns across 8 bases. The length of the CDR3 is 16 residues. CDR1 is SGHRS, CDR2 YFSETQ, per germline. After removal of 4 bases from V and 1 base from J, the junction contained 6 bases not matched to a gene.

The chain combines TRBV6-6 with TRBJ2-7; 10 bases align to TRBD1. The CDR3 runs to 16 residues. The junction had 12 bases not matched to a gene; V was cut back by 5 bases and J by 5 bases. Germline CDR1 is MNHNY and CDR2 is SVGAGI (reference sequence). The CDR3 nucleotides read TGTGCCAGCAGTCCCGGGGAGGGACAGGGGAATAACGAGCAGTACTTC. It encodes CASSPGEGQGNNEQYF.

This chain joins TRBV5-1 and TRBJ1-4, with 8 bases aligning to TRBD1. V gave up 4 bases and J gave up 1 base; unmatched junction bases: 6. Germline V lookup: CDR1 SGHRS, CDR2 YFSETQ. This CDR3 has 16 amino acids. The CDR3 sequence: CASSGGTGGTNEKLFF. The CDR3, as DNA: TGCGCCAGCAGCGGAGGGACAGGAGGAACTAATGAAAAACTGTTTTTT.

This chain links TRBV28 with TRBJ2-2, with 7 bases fitting TRBD1. V was pared by 5 bases and J by 0 bases, with 9 bases of the junction left unmatched. Germline V CDR1 and CDR2: MDHEN, SYDVKM. This CDR3 contains 17 residues. CDR3 residues: CASSQIRDSSNTGELFF. The DNA of the CDR3 is TGTGCCAGCAGTCAAATCCGGGACAGTTCGAACACCGGGGAGCTGTTTTTT.

This chain connects TRBV2 to TRBJ1-1; D unclear. The germline V gene has CDR1 SNHLY and CDR2 FYNNEI. V was shortened by 0 bases and J by 7 bases, with 9 bases between the two germline ends. The CDR3 runs 13 residues. The CDR3 here is CASSEAPGIEAFF. In DNA, the CDR3 is TGTGCCAGCAGTGAAGCCCCGGGGATTGAAGCTTTCTTT.

This chain connects TRBV2 to TRBJ2-5; TRBD1 matches 8 bases. V gave up 6 bases and J gave up 1 base; unmatched junction bases: 4. In germline, CDR1 is SNHLY, CDR2 FYNNEI. The CDR3 consists of 14 residues. Written as DNA, the CDR3 is TGTGCCAGCAGAATGGACAGGGTCCAAGAGACCCAGTACTTC. It is translated as CASRMDRVQETQYF.

This clone has only one observation. This chain uses TRBV3-1 (or the pseudogene TRBV3-2) with TRBJ2-2; TRBD2 agrees at 10 bases. The CDR3 is 14 residues long. Germline trimming cut 5 bases from V and 5 bases from J; bases unmatched to any gene: 2. Germline V gives CDR1 LGHDT, CDR2 YNNKEL (reference sequence). The CDR3 nucleotides are TGTGCCAGCAGCAAGGGACTAGCGACCGGGGAGCTGTTTTTT. Translating gives CASSKGLATGELFF.

The chain is built from TRBV3-1 (or the pseudogene TRBV3-2) and TRBJ2-2; possibly TRBD1 for D (6 bases). The CDR3 is made up of 19 amino acids. CDR1 LGHDT and CDR2 YNNKEL come from the germline V gene (reference sequence). The germline V and J ends were trimmed by 4 bases and 4 bases, with 25 bases remaining between them. CDR3 coding DNA: TGTGCCAGCAGCCCAAATACCCCTTCCAGGGGTAGTGGCACCGGGGAGCTGTTTTTT. The encoded protein is CASSPNTPSRGSGTGELFF.

The chain links TRBV11-2 to TRBJ1-2, with a weak D call TRBD1 (5 bases). CDR1 and CDR2 (germline): SGHAT, FQNNGV. V dropped 2 bases and J dropped 7 bases, with 14 bases sitting between them. The CDR3 consists of 14 residues. The CDR3 loop reads CASSLQGGESGYTF. In DNA, the CDR3 is TGTGCCAGCAGCTTACAGGGAGGTGAGAGTGGCTACACCTTC. Drawing the rest from reference TRBV11-2 and TRBJ1-2, the complete variable domain is EAGVAQSPRYKIIEKRQSVAFWCNPISGHATLYWYQQILGQGPKLLIQFQNNGVVDDSQLPKDRFSAERLKGVDSTLKIQPAKLEDSAVYLCASSLQGGESGYTFGSGTRLTVV.

The chain has TRBV9 and TRBJ2-1; 13 nucleotides align to TRBD2. The CDR3 has 19 residues. In germline, CDR1 is SGDLS, CDR2 YYNGEE. The V segment lost 1 base and the J segment 9 bases; nucleotides outside the gene matches: 16. This CDR3 is CASSVRDLGLAGVVGEQFF. In DNA form, the CDR3 reads TGTGCCAGCAGCGTAAGGGACCTTGGACTAGCGGGAGTGGTTGGTGAGCAGTTCTTC.